This T cell receptor beta chain was documented in a study of blood T cell repertoires in COVID-19. Study at large: Acute and convalescent COVID-19 specimens originated in the United States, Italy and Spain.

Sequenced by immunoSEQ multiplex PCR; TCRdb stores in-frame clones only, minus some. This sample has over 60,000 clones, with roughly 90% found just once. This clonotype originated in a man in his fifties or sixties with acute or convalescent COVID-19. Sequenced input: peripheral blood.

CDR3 loop: CASSQRSRDRNSPLHF. The DNA for the CDR3 is TGTGCCAGCAGCCAACGATCCCGGGACAGAAATTCACCCCTCCACTTT. The rearrangement links TRBV4-2 to TRBJ1-6, with 7 bases that match TRBD1. The CDR3 runs to 16 residues. With V trimmed by 2 bases and J by 7 bases, 8 bases remained unmatched. Germline V gene sequence: CDR1 LGHNA, CDR2 YNFKEQ.